This TCR beta chain was captured by sequencing in a study of blood T cell repertoires in COVID-19. Study-level information: Italy, Spain and the United States were the sources of the convalescent and acute COVID-19 samples. PBMCs, B-cell-depleted T cells, or T cells provided the cDNA or gDNA that made up the material.

As processed by the authors: Reference gene primers were amplified, and this amplification served to estimate nucleated cell counts. The repertoire was sequenced with immunoSEQ multiplex PCR; TCRdb's copy has only in-frame clones and lacks some. V and J calls and clone size are given by that table; D and trimming were obtained from the DNA. The sample comprises around 250,000 clones, around 84% of which are singletons, and roughly 3.3% rests with the top ten. Germline values: CDR1 LNHDA, CDR2 SQIVND (reference sequence). The CDR3 has 11 amino acids. Germline trimming cut 10 bases from V and 11 bases from J; bases unmatched to any gene: 8.

This clonotype was sampled from a woman under 30 with acute or convalescent COVID-19. The rearrangement joins TRBV19 to TRBJ2-4, with 7 bases aligning to TRBD2. The specimen was peripheral blood. The CDR3 protein is CATRWGGVQYF. CDR3 in DNA: TGTGCCACGCGATGGGGGGGTGTTCAGTACTTC.